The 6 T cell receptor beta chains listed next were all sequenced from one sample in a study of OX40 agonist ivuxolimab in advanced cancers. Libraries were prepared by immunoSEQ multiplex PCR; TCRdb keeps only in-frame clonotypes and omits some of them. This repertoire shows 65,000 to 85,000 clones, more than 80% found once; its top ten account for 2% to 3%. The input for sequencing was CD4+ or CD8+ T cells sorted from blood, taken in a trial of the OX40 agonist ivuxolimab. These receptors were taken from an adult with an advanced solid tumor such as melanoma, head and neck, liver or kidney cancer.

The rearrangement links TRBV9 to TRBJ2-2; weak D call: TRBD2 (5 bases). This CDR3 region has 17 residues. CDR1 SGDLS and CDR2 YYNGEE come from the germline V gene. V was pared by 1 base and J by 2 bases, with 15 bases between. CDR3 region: CASSVIPLDTNTGELFF. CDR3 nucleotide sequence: TGTGCCAGCAGCGTAATCCCACTAGACACCAACACCGGGGAGCTGTTTTTT.

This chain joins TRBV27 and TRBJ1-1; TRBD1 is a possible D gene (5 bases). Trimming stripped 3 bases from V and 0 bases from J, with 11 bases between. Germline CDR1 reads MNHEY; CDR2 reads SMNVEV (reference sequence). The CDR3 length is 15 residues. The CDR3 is CASSFAGDLNTEAFF. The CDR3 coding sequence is TGTGCCAGCAGTTTCGCTGGGGACTTGAACACTGAAGCTTTCTTT.

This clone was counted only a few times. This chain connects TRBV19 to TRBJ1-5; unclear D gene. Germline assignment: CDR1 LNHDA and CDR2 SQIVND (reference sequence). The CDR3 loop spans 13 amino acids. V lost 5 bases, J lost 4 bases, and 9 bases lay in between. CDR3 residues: CASSYTANQPQHF. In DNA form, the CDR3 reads TGTGCCAGTAGTTACACGGCAAATCAGCCCCAGCATTTT.

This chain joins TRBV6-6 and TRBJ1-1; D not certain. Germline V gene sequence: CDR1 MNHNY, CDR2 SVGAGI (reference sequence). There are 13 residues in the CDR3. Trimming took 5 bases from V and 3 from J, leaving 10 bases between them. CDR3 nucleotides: TGTGCCAGCAGTACGGGGTTGGACACTGAAGCTTTCTTT. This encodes CASSTGLDTEAFF.

CDR3 coding DNA: TGTGCCAGCAGCTCCCCCGAGGGAGGGTCGAACACCGGGGAGCTGTTTTTT. This encodes CASSSPEGGSNTGELFF. This chain joins TRBV7-9 and TRBJ2-2, with 7 nucleotides matching TRBD2. The CDR3 covers 17 residues. The junction had 8 bases not matched to a gene; V was cut back by 4 bases and J by 0 bases. Germline V lookup: CDR1 SEHNR, CDR2 FQNEAQ (reference sequence).

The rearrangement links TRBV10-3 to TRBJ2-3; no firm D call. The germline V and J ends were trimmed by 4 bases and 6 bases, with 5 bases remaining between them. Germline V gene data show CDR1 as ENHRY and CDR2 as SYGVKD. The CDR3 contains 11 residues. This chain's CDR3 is CAISVGDTQYF. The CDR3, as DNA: TGTGCCATCAGTGTGGGGGATACGCAGTATTTT.